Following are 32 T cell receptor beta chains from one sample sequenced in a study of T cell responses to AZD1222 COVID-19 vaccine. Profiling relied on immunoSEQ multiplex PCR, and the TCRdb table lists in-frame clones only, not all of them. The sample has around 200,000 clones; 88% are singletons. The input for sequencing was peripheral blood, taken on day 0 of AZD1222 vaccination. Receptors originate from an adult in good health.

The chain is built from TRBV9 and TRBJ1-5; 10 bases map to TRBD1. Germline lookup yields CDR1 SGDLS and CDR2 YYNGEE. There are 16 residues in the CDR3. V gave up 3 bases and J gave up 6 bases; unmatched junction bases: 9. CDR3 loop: CASSATNGDRGQPQHF. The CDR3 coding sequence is TGTGCCAGCAGCGCTACGAACGGGGACAGGGGTCAGCCCCAGCATTTT.

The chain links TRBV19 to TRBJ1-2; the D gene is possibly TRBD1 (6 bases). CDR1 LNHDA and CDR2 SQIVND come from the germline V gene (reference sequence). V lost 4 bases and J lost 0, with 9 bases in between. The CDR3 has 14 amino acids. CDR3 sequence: CASSTGAANYGYTF. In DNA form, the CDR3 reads TGTGCCAGTAGTACAGGGGCAGCTAACTATGGCTACACCTTC.

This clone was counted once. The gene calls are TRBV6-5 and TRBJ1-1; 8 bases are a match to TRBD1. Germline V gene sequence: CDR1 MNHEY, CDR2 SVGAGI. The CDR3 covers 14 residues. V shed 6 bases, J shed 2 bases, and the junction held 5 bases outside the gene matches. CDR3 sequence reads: CASSLRGLNTEAFF. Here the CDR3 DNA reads TGTGCCAGCAGCCTCAGGGGGCTTAACACTGAAGCTTTCTTT.

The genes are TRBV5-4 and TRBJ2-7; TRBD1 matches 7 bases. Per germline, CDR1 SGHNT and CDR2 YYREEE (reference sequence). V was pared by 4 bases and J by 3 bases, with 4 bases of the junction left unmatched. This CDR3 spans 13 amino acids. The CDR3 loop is CASSPTGNYEQYF. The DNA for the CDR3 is TGTGCCAGCAGCCCGACAGGGAACTACGAGCAGTACTTC.

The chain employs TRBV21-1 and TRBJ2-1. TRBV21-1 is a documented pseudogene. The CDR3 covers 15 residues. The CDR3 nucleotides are TGTGCCAGCAGCGCTTACATGGGCTCCTACAATGAGCAGTTCTTC. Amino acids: CASSAYMGSYNEQFF.

The CDR3: CASSPGQADVKLFF. The CDR3 region has the DNA TGTGCCAGCAGTCCGGGACAGGCCGACGTAAAACTGTTTTTT. The chain has TRBV28 and TRBJ1-4, with TRBD1 identical over 8 bases. Germline V gene lookup returns CDR1 MDHEN and CDR2 SYDVKM. The CDR3 is 14 residues long. V lost 5 bases and J lost 10; bases outside the gene matches: 9. The whole variable domain, remainder taken from reference TRBV28 and TRBJ1-4, is DVKVTQSSRYLVKRTGEKVFLECVQDMDHENMFWYRQDPGLGLRLIYFSYDVKMKEKGDIPEGYSVSREKKERFSLILESASTNQTSMYLCASSPGQADVKLFFGSGTQLSVL.

CDR3 loop: CASSLGGESNQPQHF. DNA of the CDR3: TGTGCCAGCAGTTTAGGGGGCGAAAGTAATCAGCCCCAGCATTTT. The V and J genes are TRBV3-1 (or the pseudogene TRBV3-2) and TRBJ1-5, with TRBD1 matching over 7 bases. Per the germline V gene, CDR1 is LGHDT and CDR2 is YNNKEL (reference sequence). Unmatched junction bases numbered 9, after V lost 6 bases and J lost 4 bases. The CDR3 length is 15 residues.

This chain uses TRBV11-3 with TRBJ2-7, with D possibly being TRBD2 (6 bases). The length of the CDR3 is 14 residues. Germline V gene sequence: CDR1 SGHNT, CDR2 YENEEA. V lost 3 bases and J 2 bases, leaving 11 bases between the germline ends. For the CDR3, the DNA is TGTGCCAGCAGCTTGGCGGGATTCCCCTACGAGCAGTACTTC. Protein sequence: CASSLAGFPYEQYF.

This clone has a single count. CDR3 nucleotide sequence: TGTGCCAGCAGTTACTCGGGACAGGCGCCGGGAAACACCATATATTTT. This codes for CASSYSGQAPGNTIYF. This chain uses TRBV6-5 with TRBJ1-3; 8 bases line up with TRBD1. The ends lost 0 bases at V and 4 bases at J; junction bases unmatched: 5. From germline, CDR1 is MNHEY and CDR2 SVGAGI. This CDR3 is 16 amino acids long.

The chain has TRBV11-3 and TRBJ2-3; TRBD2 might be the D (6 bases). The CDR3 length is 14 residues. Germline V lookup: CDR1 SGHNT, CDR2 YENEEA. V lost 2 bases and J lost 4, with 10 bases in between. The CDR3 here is CASSLNGRSDTQYF. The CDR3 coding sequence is TGTGCCAGCAGCTTAAACGGGAGATCAGATACGCAGTATTTT.

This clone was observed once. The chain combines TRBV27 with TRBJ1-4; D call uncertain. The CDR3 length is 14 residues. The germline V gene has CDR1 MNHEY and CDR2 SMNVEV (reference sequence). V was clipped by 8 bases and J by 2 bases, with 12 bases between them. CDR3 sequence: CASPIRMTNEKLFF. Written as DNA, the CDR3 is TGTGCCAGCCCGATAAGAATGACTAATGAAAAACTGTTTTTT.

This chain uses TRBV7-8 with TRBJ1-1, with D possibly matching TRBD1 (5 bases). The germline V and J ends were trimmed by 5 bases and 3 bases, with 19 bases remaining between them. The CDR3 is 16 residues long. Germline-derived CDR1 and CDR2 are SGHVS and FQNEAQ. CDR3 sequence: CASSPGVESRDTEAFF. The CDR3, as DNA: TGTGCCAGCAGCCCCGGGGTCGAGAGCAGGGACACTGAAGCTTTCTTT.

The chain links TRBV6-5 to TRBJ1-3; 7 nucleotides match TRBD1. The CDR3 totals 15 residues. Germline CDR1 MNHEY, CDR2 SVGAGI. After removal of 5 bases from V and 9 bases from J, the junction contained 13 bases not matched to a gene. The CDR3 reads CASSQYRGPRGTIYF. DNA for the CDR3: TGTGCCAGCAGTCAATACAGGGGTCCCAGGGGCACCATATATTTT.

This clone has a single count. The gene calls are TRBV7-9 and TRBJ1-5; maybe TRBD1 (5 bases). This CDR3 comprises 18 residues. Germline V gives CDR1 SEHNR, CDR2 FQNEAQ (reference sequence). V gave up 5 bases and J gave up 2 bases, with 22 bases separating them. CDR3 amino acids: CASSKYVGAVGGNQPQHF. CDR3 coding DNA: TGTGCCAGCAGCAAATATGTAGGGGCTGTTGGGGGCAATCAGCCCCAGCATTTT.

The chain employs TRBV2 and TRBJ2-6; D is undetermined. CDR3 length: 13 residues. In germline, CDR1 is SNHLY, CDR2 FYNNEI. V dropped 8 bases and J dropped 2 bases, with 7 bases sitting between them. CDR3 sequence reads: CASSGAGANVLTF. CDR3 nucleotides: TGTGCCAGCTCGGGCGCTGGGGCCAACGTCCTGACTTTC.

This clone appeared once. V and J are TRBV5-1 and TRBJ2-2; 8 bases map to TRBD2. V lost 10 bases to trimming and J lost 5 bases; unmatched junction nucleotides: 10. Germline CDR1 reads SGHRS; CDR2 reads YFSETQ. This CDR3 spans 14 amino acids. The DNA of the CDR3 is TGCGCCGGATCGACTAGCGCCACGACCGGGGAGCTGTTTTTT. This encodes CAGSTSATTGELFF.

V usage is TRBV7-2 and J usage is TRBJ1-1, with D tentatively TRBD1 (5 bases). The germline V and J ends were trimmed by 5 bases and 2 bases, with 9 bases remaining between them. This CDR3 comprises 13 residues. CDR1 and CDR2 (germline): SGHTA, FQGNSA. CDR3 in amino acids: CASSRQTNTEAFF. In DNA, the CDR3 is TGTGCCAGCAGCCGACAGACAAACACTGAAGCTTTCTTT.

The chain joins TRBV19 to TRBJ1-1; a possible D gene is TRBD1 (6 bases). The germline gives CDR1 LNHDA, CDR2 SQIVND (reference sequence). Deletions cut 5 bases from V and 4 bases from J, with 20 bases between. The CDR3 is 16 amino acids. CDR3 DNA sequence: TGTGCCAGTAGTCCTTGGACGGATAAAGGGGGCACTGAAGCTTTCTTT. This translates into CASSPWTDKGGTEAFF.

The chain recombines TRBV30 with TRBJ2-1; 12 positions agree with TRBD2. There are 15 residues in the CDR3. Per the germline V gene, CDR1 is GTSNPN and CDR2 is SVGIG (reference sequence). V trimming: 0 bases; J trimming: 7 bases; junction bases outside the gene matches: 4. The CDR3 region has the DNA TGTGCCTGGAGTGTAACTAGCGGGGGGTTTAATGAGCAGTTCTTC. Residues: CAWSVTSGGFNEQFF.

Here the CDR3 DNA reads TGTGCCAGCAGCCTAACTAGCGGGAGCAGGAATGAGCAGTTCTTC. Residues: CASSLTSGSRNEQFF. The chain has TRBV3-1 (or the pseudogene TRBV3-2) and TRBJ2-1; 11 bases match TRBD2. After removal of 4 bases from V and 7 bases from J, the junction contained 6 bases not matched to a gene. Per the germline V gene, CDR1 is LGHDT and CDR2 is YNNKEL (reference sequence). The CDR3 totals 15 residues.

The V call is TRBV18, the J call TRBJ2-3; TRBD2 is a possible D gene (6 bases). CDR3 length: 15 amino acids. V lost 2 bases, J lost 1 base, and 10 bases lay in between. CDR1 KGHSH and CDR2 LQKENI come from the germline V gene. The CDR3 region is CASSPGGLRTDTQYF. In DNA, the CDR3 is TGTGCCAGCTCACCAGGGGGACTTCGCACAGATACGCAGTATTTT.

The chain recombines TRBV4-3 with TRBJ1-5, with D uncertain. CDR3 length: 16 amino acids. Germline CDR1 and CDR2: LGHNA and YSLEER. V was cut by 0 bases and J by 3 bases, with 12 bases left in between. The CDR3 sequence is CASSQDPGSSNQPQHF. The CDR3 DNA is TGCGCCAGCAGCCAAGATCCCGGCAGCTCCAATCAGCCCCAGCATTTT.

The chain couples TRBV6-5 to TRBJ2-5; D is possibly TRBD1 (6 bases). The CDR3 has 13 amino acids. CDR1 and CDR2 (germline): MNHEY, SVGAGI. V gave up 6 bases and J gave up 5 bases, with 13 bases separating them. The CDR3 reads CASSRGPRETQYF. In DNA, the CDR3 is TGTGCCAGCAGCAGGGGTCCCCGGGAGACCCAGTACTTC.

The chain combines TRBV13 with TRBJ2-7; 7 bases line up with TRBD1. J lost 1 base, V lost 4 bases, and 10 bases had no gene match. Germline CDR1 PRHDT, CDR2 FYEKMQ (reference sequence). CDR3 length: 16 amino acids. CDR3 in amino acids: CASSSAGTARSYEQYF. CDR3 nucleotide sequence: TGTGCCAGCAGCTCTGCCGGGACAGCAAGATCCTACGAGCAGTACTTC.

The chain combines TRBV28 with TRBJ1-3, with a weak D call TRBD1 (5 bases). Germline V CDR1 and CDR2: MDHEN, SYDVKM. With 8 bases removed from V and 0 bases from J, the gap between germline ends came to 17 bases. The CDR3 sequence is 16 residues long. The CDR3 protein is CASVAAGPLSGNTIYF. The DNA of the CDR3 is TGTGCCAGCGTCGCGGCAGGGCCGCTCTCTGGAAACACCATATATTTT.

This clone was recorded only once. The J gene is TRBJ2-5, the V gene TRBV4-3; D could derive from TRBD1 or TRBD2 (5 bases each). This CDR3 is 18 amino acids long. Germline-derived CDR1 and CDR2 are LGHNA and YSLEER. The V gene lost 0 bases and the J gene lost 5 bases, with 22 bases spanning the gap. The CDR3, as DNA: TGCGCCAGCAGCCAAGAGAGGGTGACTTCCTCAGGGAAGGAGACCCAGTACTTC. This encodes CASSQERVTSSGKETQYF.

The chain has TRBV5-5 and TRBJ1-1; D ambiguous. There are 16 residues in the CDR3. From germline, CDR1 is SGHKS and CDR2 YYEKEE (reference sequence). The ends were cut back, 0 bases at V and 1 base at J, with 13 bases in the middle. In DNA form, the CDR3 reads TGTGCCAGCAGCTTGGCTTGGGTCCCGGGGAACACTGAAGCTTTCTTT. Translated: CASSLAWVPGNTEAFF. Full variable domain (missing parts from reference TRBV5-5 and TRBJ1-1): DAGVTQSPTHLIKTRGQQVTLRCSPISGHKSVSWYQQVLGQGPQFIFQYYEKEERGRGNFPDRFSARQFPNYSSELNVNALLLGDSALYLCASSLAWVPGNTEAFFGQGTRLTVV.

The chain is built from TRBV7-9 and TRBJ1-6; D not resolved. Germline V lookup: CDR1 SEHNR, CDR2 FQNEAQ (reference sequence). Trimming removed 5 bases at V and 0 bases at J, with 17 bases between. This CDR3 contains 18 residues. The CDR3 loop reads CASSLYGLSSSYNSPLHF. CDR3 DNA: TGTGCCAGCAGCCTCTACGGGCTCTCAAGCTCCTATAATTCACCCCTCCACTTT.

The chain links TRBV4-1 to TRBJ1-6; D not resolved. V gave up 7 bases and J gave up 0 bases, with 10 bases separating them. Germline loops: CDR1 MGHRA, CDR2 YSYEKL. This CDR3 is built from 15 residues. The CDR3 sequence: CASIDGSSYNSPLHF. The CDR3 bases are TGCGCCAGCATCGACGGGAGCTCCTATAATTCACCCCTCCACTTT.

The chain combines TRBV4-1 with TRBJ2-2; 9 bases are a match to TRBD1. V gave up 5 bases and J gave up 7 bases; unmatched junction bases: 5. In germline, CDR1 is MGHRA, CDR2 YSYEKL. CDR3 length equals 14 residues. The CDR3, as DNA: TGCGCCAGCAGCTTGGGGGACAGGGACGGGGAGCTGTTTTTT. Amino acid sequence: CASSLGDRDGELFF.

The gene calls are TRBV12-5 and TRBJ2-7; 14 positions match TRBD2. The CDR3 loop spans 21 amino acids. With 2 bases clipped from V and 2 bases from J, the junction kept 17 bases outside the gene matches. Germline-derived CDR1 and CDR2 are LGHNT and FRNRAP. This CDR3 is CASGLLIPGLAGVKEAYEQYF. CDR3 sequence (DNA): TGTGCTAGTGGTTTGCTAATACCGGGACTAGCGGGAGTCAAGGAGGCCTACGAGCAGTACTTC.

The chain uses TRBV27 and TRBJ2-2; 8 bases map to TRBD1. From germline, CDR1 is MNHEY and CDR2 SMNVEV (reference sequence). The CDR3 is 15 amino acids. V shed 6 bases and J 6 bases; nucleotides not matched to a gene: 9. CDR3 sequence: CASSRTGGKPGELFF. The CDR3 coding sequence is TGTGCCAGCAGCCGTACAGGGGGTAAGCCCGGGGAGCTGTTTTTT.